These 21 T cell receptor beta chains were sequenced from one sample in a study of blood T cell dynamics during melanoma immunotherapy. Time point given: pre-treatment baseline. The table came from immunoSEQ multiplex PCR; TCRdb's copy has only in-frame clones and leaves some out. Of thousands of clones listed, approximately 97% are singletons. This specimen consisted of effector memory CD8+ T cells from blood, obtained from a patient treated with checkpoint blockade. These receptors all come from a human donor with melanoma.

The rearrangement links TRBV13 to TRBJ2-7, with a possible D match to TRBD1 (5 bases). The CDR3 is 14 amino acids. Deletions cut 4 bases from V and 2 bases from J, with 12 bases between. Germline V gives CDR1 PRHDT, CDR2 FYEKMQ (reference sequence). The CDR3: CASSSGHLTYEQYF. The CDR3 DNA sequence: TGTGCCAGCAGCTCCGGACACCTTACCTACGAGCAGTACTTC.

V usage is TRBV27 and J usage is TRBJ2-1; 7 bases match TRBD2. In germline, CDR1 is MNHEY, CDR2 SMNVEV (reference sequence). V shed 4 bases, J shed 5 bases, and the junction held 5 bases outside the gene matches. The length of the CDR3 is 14 residues. The CDR3 coding sequence is TGTGCCAGCAGTTCCAGCGGGATCCACAATGAGCAGTTCTTC. This codes for CASSSSGIHNEQFF.

The rearrangement links TRBV27 to TRBJ1-5; D perhaps matches TRBD1 (5 bases). The CDR3 runs to 14 residues. Germline-derived CDR1 and CDR2 are MNHEY and SMNVEV (reference sequence). V shed 5 bases and J shed 7 bases, with 15 bases lying between them. The CDR3 coding sequence is TGTGCCAGCAGTCCCCGATGGGGGAGGCAGCCCCAGCATTTT. Translation: CASSPRWGRQPQHF.

The J gene is TRBJ2-7, the V gene TRBV28; TRBD2 agrees at 10 bases. Germline assignment: CDR1 MDHEN and CDR2 SYDVKM. CDR3 length: 14 residues. V lost 2 bases to trimming and J lost 2 bases; unmatched junction nucleotides: 0. Here the CDR3 reads CASSLLAGAYEQYF. CDR3 coding DNA: TGTGCCAGCAGTTTACTAGCGGGGGCCTACGAGCAGTACTTC.

This chain joins TRBV5-1 and TRBJ2-7; TRBD1 aligns across 8 bases. This CDR3 has 14 amino acids. The germline gives CDR1 SGHRS, CDR2 YFSETQ. The V segment lost 0 bases and the J segment 9 bases; nucleotides outside the gene matches: 8. This CDR3 reads CASSLGTGSWGQYF. CDR3 nucleotides: TGCGCCAGCAGCTTGGGGACAGGGTCCTGGGGGCAGTACTTC. Full variable domain (rest looked up from reference TRBV5-1 and TRBJ2-7): KAGVTQTPRYLIKTRGQQVTLSCSPISGHRSVSWYQQTPGQGLQFLFEYFSETQRNKGNFPGRFSGRQFSNSRSEMNVSTLELGDSALYLCASSLGTGSWGQYFGPGTRLTVT.

As DNA, the CDR3 is TGTGCCAGCAGTCAGGCGATGAACACTGAAGCTTTCTTT. It codes for CASSQAMNTEAFF. The gene calls are TRBV7-9 and TRBJ1-1; no reliable D call. From germline, CDR1 is SEHNR and CDR2 FQNEAQ (reference sequence). This CDR3 has 13 residues. V was cut by 6 bases and J by 0 bases, with 8 bases left in between.

The J gene is TRBJ2-1, the V gene TRBV29-1; 7 bases are shared with TRBD2. The V gene's germline CDR1 is SQVTM and CDR2 ANQGSEA. V lost 1 base to trimming and J lost 10 bases; unmatched junction nucleotides: 16. The CDR3 spans 16 residues. This CDR3 reads CSVEVIRELAHEEQFF. The DNA for the CDR3 is TGCAGCGTTGAAGTGATCAGAGAACTAGCGCACGAAGAGCAGTTCTTC.

The V call is TRBV9, the J call TRBJ2-5; the match to TRBD1 covers 8 bases. V lost 3 bases, J lost 5 bases, and 9 bases stayed unmatched. This CDR3 has 15 amino acids. CDR1 is SGDLS and CDR2 is YYNGEE in the germline V gene. The CDR3 DNA is TGTGCCAGCAGCGACTCGACAGGGGTAGGGGAGACCCAGTACTTC. Encoded protein: CASSDSTGVGETQYF.

This chain links TRBV6-8 with TRBJ2-5; no clear D gene. The CDR3 is made up of 11 amino acids. The germline V gene has CDR1 MNHGY and CDR2 SAAAGT. The V end was cut by 2 bases, the J end by 4 bases, with 2 bases between. The DNA of the CDR3 is TGTGCCAGCAGTTACAGAGAGACCCAGTACTTC. It encodes CASSYRETQYF.

The genes are TRBV6-5 and TRBJ2-5, with D unclear. Germline assignment: CDR1 MNHEY and CDR2 SVGAGI. Trimming stripped 6 bases from V and 2 bases from J, with 16 bases between. This CDR3 is built from 15 residues. The CDR3 sequence: CASREQVGWQETQYF. The CDR3 nucleotides read TGTGCCAGCAGGGAGCAGGTGGGTTGGCAAGAGACCCAGTACTTC.

The V gene is TRBV19, the J gene TRBJ2-7, with D hard to call. The germline CDR1 and CDR2 sequences are LNHDA and SQIVND (reference sequence). V was trimmed by 1 base and J by 6 bases, leaving 13 bases between them. This CDR3 is built from 14 residues. CDR3 nucleotides: TGTGCCAGTAGTATAGCGCCCTTGTCGGGCGAGCAGTACTTC. Translation: CASSIAPLSGEQYF.

With regard to this clone: Relative to the germline gene, one junction end is altered; a read error may explain this. Other DNA sequences in this specimen translate into the identical CDR3. The V gene is TRBV5-1, the J gene TRBJ2-3; 7 bases match TRBD1. Germline V gene lookup returns CDR1 SGHRS and CDR2 YFSETQ. The CDR3 has 18 amino acids. This CDR3 reads CASSLVMVRQGSTDTQYF. The CDR3 DNA is TGCGCCAGCAGCTTGGTAATGGTTCGACAGGGTAGCACAGATACGCAATATTTT.

The V gene is TRBV19, the J gene TRBJ1-1; possibly TRBD1 for D (6 bases). The CDR3 covers 15 residues. V was pared by 7 bases and J by 5 bases, with 20 bases between. Germline assignment: CDR1 LNHDA and CDR2 SQIVND (reference sequence). CDR3 DNA sequence: TGTGCCAGTAATCCCTGGCCAGGGGAGGAGACTGAAGCTTTCTTT. Translated: CASNPWPGEETEAFF.

The CDR3: CASSEARTWGADTQYF. The CDR3 coding sequence is TGCGCCAGCAGTGAAGCCAGGACTTGGGGGGCAGATACGCAGTATTTT. The chain has TRBV10-2 and TRBJ2-3; D might be TRBD2 (6 bases). Germline V gene lookup returns CDR1 WSHSY and CDR2 SAAADI. V gave up 3 bases and J gave up 4 bases, with 17 bases separating them. The CDR3 is 16 residues long.

The genes are TRBV2 and TRBJ2-7; 9 nucleotides align to TRBD1. The CDR3 runs 15 residues. CDR1 is SNHLY and CDR2 is FYNNEI in the germline V gene. V was clipped by 4 bases and J by 7 bases; unmatched bases: 11. The CDR3 DNA sequence: TGTGCCAGCAGTGTTGGACAGGGGCCGACAGGGGAGCAGTACTTC. Its protein product is CASSVGQGPTGEQYF. Full variable domain (missing parts from reference TRBV2 and TRBJ2-7): EPEVTQTPSHQVTQMGQEVILRCVPISNHLYFYWYRQILGQKVEFLVSFYNNEISEKSEIFDDQFSVERPDGSNFTLKIRSTKLEDSAMYFCASSVGQGPTGEQYFGPGTRLTVT.

V usage is TRBV10-2 and J usage is TRBJ2-5, with D unresolved. V shed 5 bases and J shed 2 bases, with 15 bases lying between them. CDR1 and CDR2 (germline): WSHSY, SAAADI. This CDR3 contains 15 residues. The CDR3 DNA follows: TGCGCCAGCAGTCTGTACAGAGGACCTCAAGAGACCCAGTACTTC. Amino acids: CASSLYRGPQETQYF.

V gene TRBV5-1 combines with J gene TRBJ1-1; D uncertain. The germline V gene encodes CDR1 SGHRS and CDR2 YFSETQ. This CDR3 region has 13 residues. Between the trimmed V and J ends, which lost 6 bases and 0 bases, there was a span of 9 bases. CDR3 bases: TGCGCCAGCATGCCGTACCTGAACACTGAAGCTTTCTTT. This translates into CASMPYLNTEAFF.

The V and J genes are TRBV11-2 and TRBJ2-1, with a tentative D call TRBD2 (9 bases). Germline V gives CDR1 SGHAT, CDR2 FQNNGV. V lost 6 bases, J lost 6 bases, and 27 bases lay in between. CDR3 length: 18 amino acids. The CDR3 is CASRKQGGSGRSVNEQFF. DNA for the CDR3: TGTGCCAGCAGGAAACAGGGGGGGAGCGGGAGGTCCGTCAATGAGCAGTTCTTC.

The chain has TRBV28 and TRBJ2-1; D gene unclear. The V end lost 8 bases, the J end lost 6 bases, and 8 bases lay between the germline ends. CDR3 length: 11 residues. Germline loops: CDR1 MDHEN, CDR2 SYDVKM. CDR3 DNA sequence: TGTGCCAGCCGAAGGGTCAATGAGCAGTTCTTC. Protein product: CASRRVNEQFF.

V and J are TRBV27 and TRBJ1-4, with 9 bases matching TRBD1. Looked up from germline, CDR1 is MNHEY and CDR2 is SMNVEV (reference sequence). The CDR3 consists of 15 residues. V trimming: 5 bases; J trimming: 7 bases; junction bases outside the gene matches: 8. CDR3 loop: CASSQQGAWVEKLFF. The CDR3, as DNA: TGTGCCAGCAGTCAACAGGGGGCTTGGGTTGAAAAACTGTTTTTT.

The genes are TRBV11-3 and TRBJ2-7; possible D gene TRBD1, 6 bases. The ends were cut back, 5 bases at V and 1 base at J, with 9 bases in the middle. The CDR3 sequence is 13 residues long. From germline, CDR1 is SGHNT and CDR2 YENEEA. The CDR3 spells CASSIGQSYEQYF. The CDR3 DNA is TGTGCCAGCAGCATAGGACAGTCCTACGAGCAGTACTTC.